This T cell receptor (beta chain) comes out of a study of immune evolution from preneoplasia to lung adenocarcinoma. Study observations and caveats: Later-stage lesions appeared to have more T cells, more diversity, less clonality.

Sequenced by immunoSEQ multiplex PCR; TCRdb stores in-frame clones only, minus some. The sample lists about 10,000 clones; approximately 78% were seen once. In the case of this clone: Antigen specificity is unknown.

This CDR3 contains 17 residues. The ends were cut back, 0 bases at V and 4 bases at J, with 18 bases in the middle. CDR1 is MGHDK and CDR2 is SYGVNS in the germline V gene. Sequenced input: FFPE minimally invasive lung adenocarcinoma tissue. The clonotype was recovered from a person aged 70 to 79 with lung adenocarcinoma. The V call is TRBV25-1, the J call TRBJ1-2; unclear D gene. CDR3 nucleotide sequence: TGTGCCAGCAGTGAATATACGGGAGACCCCAAGGCCTATGGCTACACCTTC. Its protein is CASSEYTGDPKAYGYTF.